This T cell receptor beta chain was profiled in a study of blood T cell repertoires in COVID-19. The repertoire was sequenced with immunoSEQ multiplex PCR; TCRdb's copy has only in-frame clones and lacks some. The table includes 150,000 to 200,000 clones, more than 75% detected once. Cohort placement rested on clinical history that participants reported themselves. V dropped 5 bases and J dropped 1 base, with 12 bases sitting between them. CDR3 length: 15 amino acids. The germline gives CDR1 MNHEY, CDR2 SMNVEV (reference sequence). Sequencing was done on a sample of PBMCs or T cells enriched from blood (not recorded which). The sequence derives from a woman in her 50s who had recovered from COVID-19. The chain employs TRBV27 and TRBJ1-3; the D gene is possibly TRBD1 (6 bases). The CDR3 DNA reads TGTGCCAGCAGTACGTCACAGGGTTCTGGAAACACCATATATTTT. It codes for CASSTSQGSGNTIYF.